This T cell receptor beta chain was retrieved from a study of CD8 T cells in ankylosing spondylitis. It was by quantitative 5'-RACE with molecular barcodes that TCR beta libraries were made. TCRdb reprocessed the 5' RACE reads via MiXCR and lists one record per CDR3 protein. This sample has just over 150,000 distinct CDR3 sequences; around 20% occur once, and the top ten carry about 8.3%. CDR3 length: 14 residues. The germline CDR1 and CDR2 sequences are SNHLY and FYNNEI. Trimming took 4 bases from V and 1 from J, leaving 8 bases between them. This clonotype was recorded many times. The clonotype was recovered from a male donor with ankylosing spondylitis or in good health (not recorded which). The sequencing input was blood, either unsorted or a sorted T cell fraction (not recorded which). V gene TRBV2 combines with J gene TRBJ1-5; no firm D call. CDR3: CASSVGRSNQPQHF. The CDR3, as DNA: TGTGCCAGCAGTGTAGGAAGGAGCAATCAGCCCCAGCATTTT.